This TCR beta chain was recovered during a study of T-cell reconstitution after alpha-beta-depleted transplantation in children. Unique molecular identifiers were used in preparing the TCRbeta library. TCRdb recomputed calls from the PCR reads with MiXCR, one row per CDR3 protein. The data contain more than 300,000 distinct CDR3 sequences, about 17% of them singletons. The CDR3 contains 17 residues. Germline CDR1 and CDR2: LGHNA and YNFKEQ. The V end lost 1 base, the J end lost 5 bases, and 21 bases lay between the germline ends. A remark on this clonotype: Its matching antigen is unknown.

Points from the study as a whole: Reportedly, only several hundred clones from non-depleted graft cells drove alpha-beta T-cell counts at about two months. After one year, T-cell counts and TCRbeta diversity mostly came from new T cells. Several patients had high TCRbeta diversity at day 60; it came from surviving recipient T cells and thymic progenitors.

Sample: PBMCs, mostly from graft donor cells, taken 360 days after TCRalphabeta/CD19-depleted stem cell transplant. The clonotype comes from a male patient aged 2 to 10 who had a stem cell transplant for acute lymphoblastic leukemia, so the T cells may come from the graft donor. The chain recombines TRBV4-2 with TRBJ2-7; D gene uncertain. CDR3 sequence (DNA): TGTGCCAGCAGCCAAGTCGATATACGGGCCCCCGTCCACGAGCAGTACTTC. It encodes CASSQVDIRAPVHEQYF.